These T cell receptor beta chains were read from a single sample in a study of blood T cell repertoires in COVID-19. Method: immunoSEQ multiplex PCR; TCRdb's copy keeps in-frame clones and lacks some. The repertoire holds 200,000 or so clones, with around 83% as singletons. Input material: peripheral blood. These TCRs come from a man aged 45-65 years who had recovered from COVID-19. CDR3s include the opening cysteine and the closing phenylalanine or tryptophan. The D gene is left open where the match is weak. Only part of the rows carry a size: once, few, many, or a class if the clone is expanded.

clone_size,v_call,d_call,j_call,cdr3_nt,cdr3_aa
-,TRBV9,-,TRBJ2-1,TGTGCCAGCAGCGTAGGCAGGGTAGCCAATGAGCAGTTCTTC,CASSVGRVANEQFF
-,TRBV28,-,TRBJ1-6,TGTGCCAGCAGTTTCACAGGGTCCACCTATAATTCACCCCTCCACTTT,CASSFTGSTYNSPLHF
-,TRBV9,-,TRBJ1-5,TGTGCCAGCAGCGTAGGGCCAGATAGCAATCAGCCCCAGCATTTT,CASSVGPDSNQPQHF
-,TRBV30,-,TRBJ1-3,TGTGCCTGCGCACAGGGCTCTGGAAACACCATATATTTT,CACAQGSGNTIYF
-,TRBV27,TRBD2,TRBJ2-7,TGTGCCAGCAGTTCTGGACTAGCCTACGAGCAGTACTTC,CASSSGLAYEQYF
-,TRBV24-1,-,TRBJ2-3,TGTGCCACCAGTGAAGTGAGAGGACAAGGGAATACGCAGTATTTT,CATSEVRGQGNTQYF
once,TRBV3-1/TRBV3-2,TRBD2,TRBJ2-7,TGTGCCAGCAGCCCTACCCTTGCTAGCGGGAGAAGGTACGAGCAGTACTTC,CASSPTLASGRRYEQYF
once,TRBV5-5,-,TRBJ1-2,TGTGCCAGCAGCCCCTTGTCAGAATATAACTATGGCTACACCTTC,CASSPLSEYNYGYTF
once,TRBV5-1,-,TRBJ2-1,TGCGCCAGCAGCTTGCCTGGAGGGGTCTCCTACAATGAGCAGTTCTTC,CASSLPGGVSYNEQFF
-,TRBV6-4,TRBD2,TRBJ2-1,TGTGCCAGCAGTAAACTAGCGGGAAATGAGCAGTTCTTC,CASSKLAGNEQFF
-,TRBV3-1/TRBV3-2,TRBD2,TRBJ2-3,TGTGCCAGCAGCCAAGATCCAGCGGGGGACATCCCAGATACGCAGTATTTT,CASSQDPAGDIPDTQYF
-,TRBV7-6,-,TRBJ2-1,TGTGCCAGCAGCTTAGCCGGCGGGCCGCCCTACAATGAGCAGTTCTTC,CASSLAGGPPYNEQFF
-,TRBV7-9,-,TRBJ2-1,TGTGCCAGCAGCCGGGGGGACAGGTACAATGAGCAGTTCTTC,CASSRGDRYNEQFF
-,TRBV27,-,TRBJ2-5,TGTGCCAGCAGCCCGGGTGGGGAGACCCAGTACTTC,CASSPGGETQYF
-,TRBV7-8,TRBD1,TRBJ1-4,TGTGCCAGCAGCGAAACAGGGGTGGGTAATGAAAAACTGTTTTTT,CASSETGVGNEKLFF
-,TRBV7-8,-,TRBJ1-5,TGTGCCAGCAGCCATCGGGAGGCAGGAAGCAATCAGCCCCAGCATTTT,CASSHREAGSNQPQHF
-,TRBV7-9,TRBD2,TRBJ2-3,TGTGCCAGCAGCTTAGGCGGGAGGGGAACAGATACGCAGTATTTT,CASSLGGRGTDTQYF
-,TRBV24-1,TRBD1,TRBJ1-5,TGTGCCACCAGTGGGACAGGGGGAGCGGGTCAGCCCCAGCATTTT,CATSGTGGAGQPQHF
-,TRBV7-9,-,TRBJ2-7,TGTGCCAGCAGCTTGAGGACAAGCTCCTACGAGCAGTACTTC,CASSLRTSSYEQYF
-,TRBV19,TRBD1,TRBJ1-1,TGTGCCAGTAGTACGGACAGGGGCAGGGACACTGAAGCTTTCTTT,CASSTDRGRDTEAFF
-,TRBV11-1,-,TRBJ2-1,TGTGCCAGCAGCTCCACTAGGCCCAACAATGAGCAGTTCTTC,CASSSTRPNNEQFF
-,TRBV10-1,TRBD1,TRBJ2-1,TGCGCCAGCAGTACCGGGACAGGACCCTACAATGAGCAGTTCTTC,CASSTGTGPYNEQFF
-,TRBV6-5,-,TRBJ2-2,TGTGCCAGCAGTCGGGGGAACACCGGGGAGCTGTTTTTT,CASSRGNTGELFF
few,TRBV19,TRBD1,TRBJ2-7,TGTGCCAGTAGTAGCTACCGGGACAGGGGGAAGAGGGGAGAGCAGTACTTC,CASSSYRDRGKRGEQYF
-,TRBV4-2,TRBD1,TRBJ1-1,TGTGCCAGCAGCCAAGACCCGGACAGGCGGAACACTGAAGCTTTCTTT,CASSQDPDRRNTEAFF
-,TRBV28,TRBD2,TRBJ2-1,TGTGCCAGCAGTTTCGGGACTAGCGGGAGGTCACAGTTCTTC,CASSFGTSGRSQFF
-,TRBV7-6,TRBD2,TRBJ2-7,TGTGCCAGCAGCTTAGCGCTAGCGGGTTCCTACGAGCAGTACTTC,CASSLALAGSYEQYF
-,TRBV5-4,TRBD1,TRBJ1-6,TGTGCCAGCAGCTCGGGACAGGGTATGATTTCACCCCTCCACTTT,CASSSGQGMISPLHF
once,TRBV30,-,TRBJ1-2,TGTGCCTGGAGTGTACGCAGGGATTTTGGCTACACCTTC,CAWSVRRDFGYTF
-,TRBV19,TRBD1,TRBJ2-4,TGTGCCAGTAGTCCCGAGACAGGGGCTTCAGTTCAGTACTTC,CASSPETGASVQYF
-,TRBV3-1/TRBV3-2,-,TRBJ1-2,TGTGCCAGCAGCCAGACAGTCCCTAACTATGGCTACACCTTC,CASSQTVPNYGYTF
-,TRBV28,-,TRBJ2-7,TGTGCCAGCAGTCTCAGTAGGAGCGGAACCTACGAGCAGTACTTC,CASSLSRSGTYEQYF
-,TRBV18,-,TRBJ2-7,TGTGCCAGCTCGGACTACAGGGGTGCCTACGAGCAGTACTTC,CASSDYRGAYEQYF
-,TRBV28,-,TRBJ1-1,TGTGCCAGCAGCCCCAGGTACCTGTCCACTGAAGCTTTCTTT,CASSPRYLSTEAFF
-,TRBV25-1,-,TRBJ2-2,TGTGCCAGCAGTTACCGTGACTTCACCGGGGAGCTGTTTTTT,CASSYRDFTGELFF
-,TRBV19,-,TRBJ2-6,TGTGCCAGTAGTATAGGGACGGGATACTCTGGGGCCAACGTCCTGACTTTC,CASSIGTGYSGANVLTF